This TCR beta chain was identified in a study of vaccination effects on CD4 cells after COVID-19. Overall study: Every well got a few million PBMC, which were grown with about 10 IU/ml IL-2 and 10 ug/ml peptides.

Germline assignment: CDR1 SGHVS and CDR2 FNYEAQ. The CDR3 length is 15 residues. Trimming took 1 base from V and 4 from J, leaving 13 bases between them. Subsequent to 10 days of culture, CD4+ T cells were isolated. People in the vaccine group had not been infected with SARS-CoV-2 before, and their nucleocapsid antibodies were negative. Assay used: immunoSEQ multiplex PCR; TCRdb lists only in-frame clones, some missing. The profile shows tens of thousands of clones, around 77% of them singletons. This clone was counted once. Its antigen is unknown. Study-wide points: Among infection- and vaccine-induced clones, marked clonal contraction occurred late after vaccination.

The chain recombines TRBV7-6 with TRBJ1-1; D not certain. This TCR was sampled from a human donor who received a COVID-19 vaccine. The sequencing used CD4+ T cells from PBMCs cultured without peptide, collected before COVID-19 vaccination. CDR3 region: CASSLVTSRGTEAFF. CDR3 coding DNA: TGTGCCAGCAGCTTAGTGACCAGCAGAGGCACTGAAGCTTTCTTT.